Listed below are T cell receptor beta chains from one sample, sequenced in a study of blood T cell repertoires in COVID-19. The assay was immunoSEQ multiplex PCR, and TCRdb's table has in-frame clones only and misses some. The data hold about 210,000 clones, with around nine tenths observed a single time. The sequenced sample was peripheral blood. The receptors come from a man aged 60 to 69 who had recovered from COVID-19. The CDR3 runs from the conserved cysteine through the conserved F or W. The order of the fields is clone size, V gene, D gene, J gene, CDR3 DNA, CDR3 protein. The D gene is left open where the match is weak. A row's size may be missing; if present it is once, few, many or a size class.

NA	TRBV5-1	TRBD1	TRBJ2-7	TGCGCCAGCAGCTTGGACGTGACAGGGTTGTACGAGCAGTACTTC	CASSLDVTGLYEQYF
NA	TRBV7-9	TRBD1	TRBJ2-2	TGTGCCAGCGGCCCAACAGGGGTCGGCGGGGAGCTGTTTTTT	CASGPTGVGGELFF
few	TRBV3-1/TRBV3-2	TRBD2	TRBJ2-7	TGTGCCAGCAGCCAAGGTCCAGGGAGACTAGCGGAGACCTACGAGCAGTACTTC	CASSQGPGRLAETYEQYF
few	TRBV3-1/TRBV3-2	TRBD2	TRBJ2-7	TGTGCCAGCAGCTCCGGACTAGCGGGGGGGTACGAGCAGTACTTC	CASSSGLAGGYEQYF
NA	TRBV18	TRBD2	TRBJ2-1	TGTGCCAGCTCATTATCCAGGACTAGCTTGGGCAATGAGCAGTTCTTC	CASSLSRTSLGNEQFF
once	TRBV5-4	TRBD1	TRBJ1-1	TGTGCCAGCAGCCTCGGCCGGGACAGTATACTAGAAGCTTTCTTT	CASSLGRDSILEAFF
NA	TRBV9	NA	TRBJ2-5	TGTGCCAGCAGCGTAGGCCCATTCCAAGAGAAGACCCAGTACTTC	CASSVGPFQEKTQYF
NA	TRBV18	TRBD2	TRBJ2-3	TGTGCCAGCTCAACGACTAGCGGGAGCCCCCCAGATACGCAGTATTTT	CASSTTSGSPPDTQYF
NA	TRBV6-4	NA	TRBJ2-3	TGTGCCAGCAGTGACTCCAACACAGATACGCAGTATTTT	CASSDSNTDTQYF
NA	TRBV5-4	TRBD1	TRBJ2-7	TGTGCCAGCAGCCTCTGGACAGGGAACGAGCAGTACTTC	CASSLWTGNEQYF
few	TRBV28	TRBD2	TRBJ2-1	TGTGCCAGCATCACATCGGGAGGGCCGGGGAATGAGCAGTTCTTC	CASITSGGPGNEQFF
NA	TRBV5-1	NA	TRBJ2-7	TGCGCCAGCAGAGTGTCCCCCCAGGGTCCCACCTACGAGCAGTACTTC	CASRVSPQGPTYEQYF
NA	TRBV19	NA	TRBJ2-7	TGTGCCACCCCGCGCAGCCCGACGGGAGAGCAGTACTTC	CATPRSPTGEQYF
NA	TRBV5-1	NA	TRBJ2-7	TGCGCCAGCAGTTCGGACGGAGGGTCCTACGAGCAGTACTTC	CASSSDGGSYEQYF
NA	TRBV3-1/TRBV3-2	NA	TRBJ1-2	TGTGCCAGCAGCCAAGCTTTCGGGGTACGGGGCTACACCTTC	CASSQAFGVRGYTF
NA	TRBV5-4	TRBD1	TRBJ1-3	TGTGCCAGCAGCTTGGCCCGGGACAGCTCATACTCTGGAAACACCATATATTTT	CASSLARDSSYSGNTIYF
few	TRBV14	NA	TRBJ2-2	TGTGCCAGCAGCCAACAGATGAACACCGGGGAGCTGTTTTTT	CASSQQMNTGELFF
NA	TRBV5-4	TRBD1	TRBJ2-7	TGTGCCAGCCAGGGACAGGGTAAATACGAGCAGTACTTC	CASQGQGKYEQYF
NA	TRBV11-2	NA	TRBJ2-2	TGTGCCAGCAGCTCGGGACAGGGTAGCGGGGACACCGGGGAGCTGTTTTTT	CASSSGQGSGDTGELFF
once	TRBV28	TRBD2	TRBJ2-3	TGTGCCAGCACCCGGGGGGGGACTCTACGATCCACGCAGTATTTT	CASTRGGTLRSTQYF
NA	TRBV6-6	TRBD1	TRBJ1-5	TGTGCCAGCAGTAAGACAGGGGGTCAGCCCCAGCATTTT	CASSKTGGQPQHF
NA	TRBV2	TRBD2	TRBJ2-2	TGTGCCAGCAGTGAAATACGACTAGCGGGTGGTATCACCGGGGAGCTGTTTTTT	CASSEIRLAGGITGELFF
NA	TRBV7-2	NA	TRBJ1-1	TGTGCCAGCAGCGCCGACTTGAACACTGAAGCTTTCTTT	CASSADLNTEAFF
NA	TRBV5-8	TRBD2	TRBJ2-1	TGTGCCTCTCTTCCCGGGCTAGCGGGAGTTAAGGCAGGTGAGCAGTTCTTC	CASLPGLAGVKAGEQFF
NA	TRBV5-4	TRBD2	TRBJ2-7	TGTGCCAGCAGCCCGGGACTAGCGGGGGGAACCTACGAGCAGTACTTC	CASSPGLAGGTYEQYF
NA	TRBV7-2	NA	TRBJ1-1	TGTGCCAGCAGCTTGACAGGGAACACTGAAGCTTTCTTT	CASSLTGNTEAFF
NA	TRBV7-9	NA	TRBJ2-7	TGTGCCAGCAGCTTAGTGGGGAGCGAGCAGTACTTC	CASSLVGSEQYF
NA	TRBV7-9	NA	TRBJ2-7	TGTGCCAGCAGCCCGGGACTCGAGCAGTACTTC	CASSPGLEQYF
few	TRBV5-1	NA	TRBJ2-1	TGCGCCAGCAGCCGGGACGGACAGAACAATGAGCAGTTCTTC	CASSRDGQNNEQFF
NA	TRBV5-4	NA	TRBJ2-7	TGTGCCAGCAGCGCCCCGATTGGAGGGGAAGTACAGTACTTC	CASSAPIGGEVQYF
NA	TRBV2	TRBD1	TRBJ1-5	TGTGCCAGCAGGACCGGACAGGGGAGCAATCAGCCCCAGCATTTT	CASRTGQGSNQPQHF
NA	TRBV27	NA	TRBJ1-3	TGTGCCAGCAGCATTACGGGGTTAACTGGAAACACCATATATTTT	CASSITGLTGNTIYF
NA	TRBV14	NA	TRBJ2-3	TGTGCCAGCAGCCAAGTTACAAATACGCAGTATTTT	CASSQVTNTQYF
NA	TRBV28	TRBD1	TRBJ2-7	TGTGCCAGCGGGCTCGGACAGGCCTACGAGCAGTACTTC	CASGLGQAYEQYF
NA	TRBV30	NA	TRBJ1-2	TGTGCCTGGAGCATTAGTCGACAGGCAGCTAACTATGGCTACACCTTC	CAWSISRQAANYGYTF
NA	TRBV29-1	TRBD2	TRBJ2-1	TGCAGCGTTGAACAATCTAGCGGAAATGAGCAGTTCTTC	CSVEQSSGNEQFF